These T cell receptor beta chains were read from a single sample in a study of graft-versus-host responses after intestinal transplantation. Their specific antigens are unknown. Using immunoSEQ multiplex PCR, the repertoire was profiled, and TCRdb retains in-frame clones only, with some absent. The sample has 30,000 to 50,000 clones; about 95% are singletons. Sample: unstimulated CD8+ T cells sorted from spleen or lymph node cells, taken before transplant. The receptors shown here come from a human donor who was the organ donor for an intestinal transplant. Both conserved end residues are part of each CDR3. The D gene is left open where the match is weak. Expanded clones get a size class; other rows say once, few or many, or leave the size out.

J: TRBJ2-7
V: TRBV7-6
size: -
D: -
length: 13
DNA: TGTGCCAGCAGCTTAGATTGGGGATCCGAGCAGTACTTC
CDR3: CASSLDWGSEQYF

J: TRBJ2-1
V: TRBV5-1
size: once
D: -
length: 13
DNA: TGCGCCAGCAGCTTGGCCCCCCTCAATGAGCAGTTCTTC
CDR3: CASSLAPLNEQFF

J: TRBJ1-1
V: TRBV6-5
size: -
D: TRBD1
length: 13
DNA: TGTGCCAGCAGTTACGCAGGGGGCACTGAAGCTTTCTTT
CDR3: CASSYAGGTEAFF

J: TRBJ1-2
V: TRBV6-4
size: -
D: -
length: 16
DNA: TGTGCCAGCAGTGACTCGGACACTTCGGTCCGCTATGGCTACACCTTC
CDR3: CASSDSDTSVRYGYTF

J: TRBJ2-2
V: TRBV11-3
size: -
D: TRBD2
length: 14
DNA: TGTGCCAGCAGCTCACGGGAGGACACCGGGGAGCTGTTTTTT
CDR3: CASSSREDTGELFF

J: TRBJ1-1
V: TRBV5-1
size: -
D: -
length: 15
DNA: TGCGCCAGCAGCTTGACGGATAACATGAACACTGAAGCTTTCTTT
CDR3: CASSLTDNMNTEAFF

J: TRBJ2-7
V: TRBV6-5
size: -
D: -
length: 15
DNA: TGTGCCAGCAGTTACGGTACAGGAACCTCCTACGAGCAGTACTTC
CDR3: CASSYGTGTSYEQYF

J: TRBJ2-1
V: TRBV6-6
size: -
D: -
length: 12
DNA: TGTGCCAGCAGATCAACCGGGATTGAGCAGTTCTTC
CDR3: CASRSTGIEQFF

J: TRBJ2-7
V: TRBV14
size: -
D: TRBD1
length: 15
DNA: TGTGCCAGCAGCCCAAATGACAGGGGGCAGTACGAGCAGTACTTC
CDR3: CASSPNDRGQYEQYF

J: TRBJ2-5
V: TRBV4-3
size: once
D: TRBD2
length: 15
DNA: TGCGCCAGCAGCGGAGGATGGGGACTAGCGGGGACGCAGTACTTC
CDR3: CASSGGWGLAGTQYF

J: TRBJ1-1
V: TRBV5-8
size: -
D: -
length: 13
DNA: TGTGCCAGCAGCTTGAGATTGAACACTGAAGCTTTCTTT
CDR3: CASSLRLNTEAFF

J: TRBJ2-7
V: TRBV7-9
size: few
D: TRBD2
length: 14
DNA: TGTGCCAGCAGCCCGGGACTAGGGGCCTACGAGCAGTACTTC
CDR3: CASSPGLGAYEQYF

J: TRBJ1-2
V: TRBV6-6
size: -
D: TRBD1
length: 14
DNA: TGTGCCAGCAGTTACGGGGGACAGGGCTATGGCTACACCTTC
CDR3: CASSYGGQGYGYTF

J: TRBJ2-5
V: TRBV7-9
size: -
D: -
length: 16
DNA: TGTGCCAGCAGCTCCCCCGGAGGGGCTCCCCAAGAGACCCAGTACTTC
CDR3: CASSSPGGAPQETQYF

J: TRBJ1-1
V: TRBV11-2
size: -
D: -
length: 14
DNA: TGTGCCAGCAGCTTAGCAGGGGAGAACACTGAAGCTTTCTTT
CDR3: CASSLAGENTEAFF

J: TRBJ1-1
V: TRBV27
size: -
D: TRBD1
length: 16
DNA: TGTGCCAGCAGTTATGGACAGGGTAGTACGAACACTGAAGCTTTCTTT
CDR3: CASSYGQGSTNTEAFF

J: TRBJ2-7
V: TRBV27
size: -
D: TRBD1
length: 13
DNA: TGTGCCAGCAGTTCGGGACAGGGAAACGAGCAGTACTTC
CDR3: CASSSGQGNEQYF

J: TRBJ2-3
V: TRBV27
size: -
D: TRBD2
length: 15
DNA: TGTGCCAGCAATATAGCGGGGGGCTACACAGATACGCAGTATTTT
CDR3: CASNIAGGYTDTQYF

J: TRBJ1-1
V: TRBV7-2
size: -
D: -
length: 16
DNA: TGTGCCAGCAGCTTAATCTTCGGGGATTTGAGCACTGAAGCTTTCTTT
CDR3: CASSLIFGDLSTEAFF

J: TRBJ2-5
V: TRBV5-6
size: -
D: -
length: 13
DNA: TGTGCCAGCAAGTCCGGGACGTGGGAGACCCAGTACTTC
CDR3: CASKSGTWETQYF

J: TRBJ2-7
V: TRBV7-9
size: -
D: -
length: 14
DNA: TGTGCCAGCAGGGGGGAGGGGGTACCCTACGAGCAGTACTTC
CDR3: CASRGEGVPYEQYF

J: TRBJ2-7
V: TRBV5-5
size: -
D: -
length: 15
DNA: TGTGCCAGCAGCTTTGACGGGACACCACCTTACGAGCAGTACTTC
CDR3: CASSFDGTPPYEQYF

J: TRBJ2-3
V: TRBV6-5
size: -
D: TRBD2
length: 15
DNA: TGTGCCAGCAGTTACAGGGGACTAGTAGTGGATACGCAGTATTTT
CDR3: CASSYRGLVVDTQYF

J: TRBJ1-1
V: TRBV5-1
size: -
D: TRBD1
length: 17
DNA: TGCGCCAGCAGCCCAGGACAGGGGGGAGAGATGAACACTGAAGCTTTCTTT
CDR3: CASSPGQGGEMNTEAFF

J: TRBJ1-2
V: TRBV19
size: -
D: TRBD1
length: 15
DNA: TGTGCCAGTAGTAAACAGGGGGTATCAGACTATGGCTACACCTTC
CDR3: CASSKQGVSDYGYTF

J: TRBJ1-2
V: TRBV9
size: once
D: -
length: 17
DNA: TGTGCCAGCAGCGCCCCCGGGACGACGCATTTAAACTATGGCTACACCTTC
CDR3: CASSAPGTTHLNYGYTF

J: TRBJ2-3
V: TRBV19
size: -
D: -
length: 16
DNA: TGTGCCAGTTACCGGGACACCTTATCTAGCACAGATACGCAGTATTTT
CDR3: CASYRDTLSSTDTQYF

J: TRBJ2-7
V: TRBV5-1
size: -
D: -
length: 14
DNA: TGCGCCAGCAGCTTGGACATTTCCTCCTACGAGCAGTACTTC
CDR3: CASSLDISSYEQYF

J: TRBJ2-3
V: TRBV13
size: -
D: TRBD2
length: 14
DNA: TGTGCCAGCAGCTTGCGGGGGGCGGGAGATACGCAGTATTTT
CDR3: CASSLRGAGDTQYF

J: TRBJ1-6
V: TRBV27
size: -
D: -
length: 16
DNA: TGTGCCAGCAGTTTACAGGGTGTCTCCTATAATTCACCCCTCCACTTT
CDR3: CASSLQGVSYNSPLHF

J: TRBJ1-1
V: TRBV5-1
size: -
D: TRBD1
length: 15
DNA: TGCGCCAGCAGCTTGAGCTGGCAGGGGGGCACTGAAGCTTTCTTT
CDR3: CASSLSWQGGTEAFF

J: TRBJ2-1
V: TRBV27
size: -
D: -
length: 15
DNA: TGTGCCAGCAGTTTCCTCGAGGCAGCTTACAATGAGCAGTTCTTC
CDR3: CASSFLEAAYNEQFF

J: TRBJ2-3
V: TRBV9
size: -
D: -
length: 15
DNA: TGTGCCAGCAGCGTTTTTGGGGGACACACAGATACGCAGTATTTT
CDR3: CASSVFGGHTDTQYF

J: TRBJ2-7
V: TRBV7-7
size: -
D: -
length: 13
DNA: TGTGCCAGCAGCGCAGGACGGAGCTACGAGCAGTACTTC
CDR3: CASSAGRSYEQYF

J: TRBJ1-2
V: TRBV7-8
size: -
D: -
length: 15
DNA: TGTGCCAGCAGCTTAAGGTCCACACCTAACTATGGCTACACCTTC
CDR3: CASSLRSTPNYGYTF

J: TRBJ1-1
V: TRBV5-1
size: -
D: -
length: 12
DNA: TGCGCCACTCAGCGTTGGCGGACTGAAGCTTTCTTT
CDR3: CATQRWRTEAFF

J: TRBJ2-1
V: TRBV6-5
size: -
D: -
length: 11
DNA: TGTGCCAGCAGGGGCCAGGGTAAGCAGTTCTTC
CDR3: CASRGQGKQFF

J: TRBJ2-7
V: TRBV5-1
size: -
D: TRBD1
length: 15
DNA: TGCGCCAGCAGCGGGACCGGGACAGGCACCTACGAGCAGTACTTC
CDR3: CASSGTGTGTYEQYF

J: TRBJ2-5
V: TRBV7-2
size: -
D: -
length: 13
DNA: TGTGCCAGCAGCTTAGAGGTTGAAGAGACCCAGTACTTC
CDR3: CASSLEVEETQYF

J: TRBJ2-7
V: TRBV5-1
size: -
D: -
length: 15
DNA: TGCGCCAGCAGCCCGGGAGGGGGCGCATCCTACGAGCAGTACTTC
CDR3: CASSPGGGASYEQYF

J: TRBJ2-3
V: TRBV4-1
size: -
D: -
length: 17
DNA: TGCGCCAGCAGCCAAGATCCGCCAGTTGGGGCCACAGATACGCAGTATTTT
CDR3: CASSQDPPVGATDTQYF

J: TRBJ2-1
V: TRBV4-3
size: -
D: -
length: 15
DNA: TGCGCCAGCAGCCCGTTTACGGCCTCCTACAATGAGCAGTTCTTC
CDR3: CASSPFTASYNEQFF

J: TRBJ2-1
V: TRBV4-1
size: -
D: -
length: 15
DNA: TGCGCCAGCAGCCAAGTGGGGACGATCGACAATGAGCAGTTCTTC
CDR3: CASSQVGTIDNEQFF

J: TRBJ2-7
V: TRBV7-9
size: -
D: -
length: 14
DNA: TGTGCCAGCAGCTTATCGAGATTTGGCTACGAGCAGTACTTC
CDR3: CASSLSRFGYEQYF

J: TRBJ1-5
V: TRBV30
size: -
D: -
length: 13
DNA: TGTGCCTGGAGTGTACAGGGCAGTCAGCCCCAGCATTTT
CDR3: CAWSVQGSQPQHF

J: TRBJ1-3
V: TRBV4-1
size: -
D: -
length: 16
DNA: TGCGCCAGCAGCCGGTCACAGGGTTACTCTGGAAACACCATATATTTT
CDR3: CASSRSQGYSGNTIYF

J: TRBJ2-2
V: TRBV28
size: -
D: TRBD2
length: 17
DNA: TGTGCCAGCTGGGCTAGCGGGGATACTACGAACACCGGGGAGCTGTTTTTT
CDR3: CASWASGDTTNTGELFF

J: TRBJ2-3
V: TRBV29-1
size: -
D: -
length: 14
DNA: TGCAGCGTTGAATTGGCGGTTAGCACAGATACGCAGTATTTT
CDR3: CSVELAVSTDTQYF

J: TRBJ1-4
V: TRBV28
size: -
D: TRBD1
length: 14
DNA: TGTGCCAGCAGCAGAGACAGGGTTTTTGAAAAACTGTTTTTT
CDR3: CASSRDRVFEKLFF

J: TRBJ1-5
V: TRBV7-8
size: -
D: TRBD1
length: 15
DNA: TGTGCCAGCAGCTTAGTTGATGGGACAGGGGGGCCCCAGCATTTT
CDR3: CASSLVDGTGGPQHF

J: TRBJ2-1
V: TRBV10-1
size: -
D: -
length: 14
DNA: TGCGCCAGCAGTGTGGGAGGCTCCTACAATGAGCAGTTCTTC
CDR3: CASSVGGSYNEQFF

J: TRBJ2-3
V: TRBV4-3
size: -
D: -
length: 13
DNA: TGCGCCAGCAGCCCATATAGCACAGATACGCAGTATTTT
CDR3: CASSPYSTDTQYF

J: TRBJ1-5
V: TRBV7-9
size: -
D: -
length: 14
DNA: TGTGCCAGCAGCTTAGGGGGGGAAAATCAGCCCCAGCATTTT
CDR3: CASSLGGENQPQHF

J: TRBJ2-4
V: TRBV28
size: -
D: TRBD2
length: 20
DNA: TGTGCCAGCAGTTCCGGACTAGCGGGGGCCATAGATCGATCCAAAAACATTCAGTACTTC
CDR3: CASSSGLAGAIDRSKNIQYF

J: TRBJ1-1
V: TRBV4-1
size: -
D: TRBD1
length: 16
DNA: TGCGCCAGCAGCCACGGCCCAGGGGGCGAGAACACTGAAGCTTTCTTT
CDR3: CASSHGPGGENTEAFF

J: TRBJ1-6
V: TRBV6-5
size: -
D: -
length: 12
DNA: TGTGCCAGCAACGAAGGGTCGTCACCCCTCCACTTT
CDR3: CASNEGSSPLHF

J: TRBJ2-1
V: TRBV9
size: -
D: TRBD2
length: 19
DNA: TGTGCCAGCAGCACCCGGACTAGCGGGGGGTCCCACTCCTACAATGAGCAGTTCTTC
CDR3: CASSTRTSGGSHSYNEQFF

J: TRBJ1-2
V: TRBV7-6
size: -
D: TRBD1
length: 14
DNA: TGTGCCAGCAGACCCGAACAGGGGGCGGGTGGCTACACCTTC
CDR3: CASRPEQGAGGYTF

J: TRBJ1-3
V: TRBV29-1
size: -
D: -
length: 16
DNA: TGCAGCATTACGTTATCCGGTCAGGAAGACGGAAACACCATATATTTT
CDR3: CSITLSGQEDGNTIYF